Listed here is a single T cell receptor beta chain. There is no known antigen for this receptor. Base quality data are lacking; no much larger clone is found one base away. The cohort consisted of 666 healthy bone marrow donors. Cohort members were all nominally healthy when sampled, although unrecorded immune exposures were likely present. The donor was CMV seropositive and was included in the group of 250 to 350 seropositive cohort members. A peripheral blood sample was collected from each donor, and TCR beta sequencing was performed on peripheral blood mononuclear cells. The Qiagen DNeasy Blood Extraction Kit was used to extract genomic DNA from the blood cell samples. The data are from a study of cytomegalovirus exposure and HLA in healthy donors (dated by TCRdb to about 2017). General notes on the study: An earlier analysis of more than 550 of the donors reported approximately 280 Gb of sequence data and roughly 120 million unique TCR beta sequences obtained from some 170 million T cells. HLA typing covered class I and class II loci at four-digit resolution. The genetic ancestry cluster associated with self-reported Caucasian donors included 81% of the roughly 400 genotyped donors. To predict cytomegalovirus infection status, the study combined high-throughput TCR immunosequencing, statistical association of individual TCRs with disease status, and machine learning. A separate validation cohort of some 130 different subjects was used in addition to the approximately 610-subject first cohort. The number of typed donors differed by locus: about 620-630 for A, B, C, DRB1 and DQB1; 522 for DQA1; approximately 610 for DPA1; and some 430 for DPB1. All discovery cohort repertoires had been generated on a single sequencing platform. Several DR-DQ haplotypes were handled as single units for association and clustering because linkage in the cohort was strong. A later analysis re-analyzed previously published TCR beta repertoires from roughly 690 donors and added high-resolution HLA genotyping to study TCR occurrence patterns. The T cell repertoires of some 670 subjects were profiled by immunosequencing and related to cytomegalovirus serostatus. Roughly 300 gigabases of sequencing data and approximately 80 million unique TCR sequences were included in an early release covering several hundred HLA-typed donors. Across 300 to 400 genotyped donors of the cohort, an average of about 240,000 unique TCR beta nucleotide sequences per donor were sequenced, and 15% to 20% of those sequences were non-productive. Rather than drawing on any new phenotypic data, the later analysis identified candidate immune exposures from TCR beta sequences and the way those sequences occurred across donors. The study aimed to test whether signatures of past pathogen exposure could be identified by cataloging public T cell receptors. Alongside the repertoire data, information on donor age, sex, ethnicity and CMV serostatus was compiled. An earlier analysis of 500 to 650 of the donors applied high-throughput TCR beta sequencing to assess whether each TCR beta V gene segment acted as functional or pseudogenic. A later genetic analysis took genome-wide SNP genotypes for about 65% of the 666 donors and used that subset as a discovery cohort. General conclusions and limits of the study: Presence/absence analyses assumed roughly uniform sequencing depth across donors, an assumption that may not hold. Because HLA typing was unavailable for some donors at each locus, only the typed subset was used in association tests. The study listed 150 to 200 TCR beta chains as associated with cytomegalovirus. The earlier analysis of nearly 600 of the donors excluded 15 to 20 rarely observed V segments, including chromosome 9 orphons, because counts were too low. A cluster of highly shared sequence variants was judged likely to be a technical artifact of the sequencing pipeline. Cytomegalovirus status was reported to be diagnosed by the classifier with high specificity and sensitivity in both the original and validation cohorts. A later analysis associated approximately 17,000 TCR beta sequences with specific HLA alleles at a false discovery rate of 0.05. According to a later analysis, parvovirus B19, influenza, CMV and Epstein-Barr virus appeared linked to several top co-occurrence clusters. V-gene and J-gene trimming of TCR beta chains was associated with a missense DCLRE1C variant in a later genetic analysis, and the association was replicated in an independent cohort. In vitro tests confirmed that three of the cytomegalovirus-associated TCR beta chains recognize cytomegalovirus antigens. CMV serostatus was the only immune exposure information available for the cohort. Linkage disequilibrium might explain the correlated functional status among segregating V segments, but an unknown experimental factor could not be excluded. Across donors, most TCR sequences were observed very rarely, whereas some public TCRs were present in many individuals. Assigning TCR associations to individual alleles was difficult when HLA alleles, especially DR and DQ, strongly co-occurred. This cohort had only TCR beta chains sequenced, and the lack of alpha or paired-chain data limited which features could be detected. According to the authors, the approach could potentially be generalized to other disease states and immunological phenotypes. Most CMV-associated TCR beta chains appeared to be HLA-restricted in a later analysis, and the HLA associations seemed to be driven largely by CMV exposure. A further reported finding was that TCR beta sequences accurately predicted the HLA-A and HLA-B alleles for most subjects in the first cohort. In an earlier analysis of 587 of the donors, most TCR beta V segments were observed in productive rearrangements about 90% or about 30% of the time, broadly matching IMGT annotations. Compared with equally common non-associated chains, HLA-associated TCR beta chains in a later analysis were more clonally expanded and had lower generation probabilities. According to a later genetic analysis, donors in an Asian-associated ancestry cluster had fewer N-insertions in productive TCRs than the approximately 630-donor mean. A later analysis found that TCR association rates varied across HLA loci, with DRB1 alleles showing the most associated TCRs and HLA-C alleles the fewest. Some IMGT-functional V segments, including TRBV6-2 and TRBV6-3, could not be distinguished by the 87-base-pair reads and were therefore excluded.

V and J lose 3 bases and 6 bases, and a span of 13 bases separates them. The CDR3 starts with the cysteine, ends with the phenylalanine, and has 13 residues. Left in the record is the CDR3 DNA by itself, 39 bases read in frame from the first base. The germline V gene (reference sequence) yields GTSNPN for CDR1 and SVGIG for CDR2. Libraries came from the immunoSEQ multiplex PCR assay. For the multiplex PCR, a mixture combining 60 forward primers for TCR Vbeta segments and 13 reverse primers for TCR Jbeta segments was used. A multiplex PCR assay on genomic DNA amplified the CDR3 region of rearranged TCR beta genes. The amplified TCR beta libraries were sequenced on the Illumina HiSeq System as 87-base-pair reads. On the authors' methods: A later analysis counted tens of millions of unique TCR beta chains across the 690 or so repertoires, and 9 million to 14 million of these chains were shared by at least two donors. A nearest-neighbor algorithm error-corrected the raw reads and collapsed the reads into unique sequences, merging closely related sequences to remove PCR and sequencing errors. To assign V, D and J gene segments, CDR3 sequences were aligned to IMGT reference sequences. For a sequence to be retained, a match of at least six nucleotides was required to both a V gene segment and a J gene segment. A rearrangement counted as productive if the CDR3 had no stop codons and remained in frame with V and J, and every other rearrangement counted as non-productive. CDR3 was defined according to IMGT convention as the region running from the second conserved V-encoded cysteine to the conserved J-encoded phenylalanine. In an earlier analysis of 500 to 650 of the donors, sequences lacking an unambiguous match to a single V gene segment were excluded. In an earlier analysis of several hundred of the donors, V segments were called functional above 56.7% productive rearrangements and were called segregating when the between-donor standard deviation exceeded 5%. A statistical classification framework was developed to diagnose cytomegalovirus status using the catalog of TCR beta chain sequences. V and J gene assignment, in a later analysis, came from comparing TCR nucleotide sequences with IMGT/GENE-DB human TR gene sequences. In a later analysis, CDR3 sequences and most-parsimonious VDJ recombination scenarios were assigned using the TCRdist pipeline. In a later analysis, every TCR beta chain was defined by the combination of its CDR3 amino acid sequence and its V-gene family, and reads without a unique V-gene family were dropped. To address suspected cross-contamination and a sequencing artifact, a later analysis removed under 600 highly shared, low-generation-probability nucleotide sequences. In a later analysis, a clonal expansion index was calculated for each public chain from normalized within-repertoire ranks of inferred template counts. In a later analysis, generation probabilities were computed with a VDJ recombination model fitted to out-of-frame rearrangements, and the resulting probabilities were checked against IGoR. Hypergeometric tests were used in a later analysis to score TCR-TCR, TCR-HLA and TCR-CMV co-occurrence, with a repertoire-size bias correction applied to the TCR pairs. In a later analysis, false discovery rates were estimated by permuting HLA or CMV assignments 20 times. In a later analysis, co-occurring TCRs were grouped using DBSCAN, and TCRdist sequence similarity was added for clustering within HLA-allele-positive subsets. For co-occurrence clustering, repertoires with fewer than 30,000 or more than 120,000 public chains were excluded, along with five repertoires with anomalous nucleotide sharing. TCRdb limited this immuneACCESS table to in-frame rearrangements with V and J called. A share of clones is missing; checked studies link under half to unresolved V genes, and the rest is unexplained. The DNA gave D and trimming, while V, J and clone size come from that table. Here the sample has 85,000 to 120,000 clones; about 70% occur a single time. 6.1% of the sample rests with the top ten.

The rearrangement joined TRBV30 to TRBJ2-3; a tentative D call is TRBD2 (6 bases match). The TCR was taken from a woman aged 45-60 years in good health and CMV-seropositive. Input material: PBMCs. For the CDR3, the sequence is CAWSLSRGDTQYF. At the DNA level, the sequence is TGTGCCTGGAGCTTATCGCGGGGCGATACGCAGTATTTT.